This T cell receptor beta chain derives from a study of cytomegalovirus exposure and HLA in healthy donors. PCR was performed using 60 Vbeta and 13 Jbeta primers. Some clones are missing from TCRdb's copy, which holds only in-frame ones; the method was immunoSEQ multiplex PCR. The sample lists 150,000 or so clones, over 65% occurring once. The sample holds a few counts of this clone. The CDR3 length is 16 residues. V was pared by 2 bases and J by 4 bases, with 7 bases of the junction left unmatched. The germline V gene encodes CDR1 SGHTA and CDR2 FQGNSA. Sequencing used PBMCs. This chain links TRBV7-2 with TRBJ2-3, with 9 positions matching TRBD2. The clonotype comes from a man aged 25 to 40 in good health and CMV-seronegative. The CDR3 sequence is CASSLRRGGAADTQYF. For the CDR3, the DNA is TGTGCCAGCAGCTTAAGGCGCGGGGGGGCCGCAGATACGCAGTATTTT. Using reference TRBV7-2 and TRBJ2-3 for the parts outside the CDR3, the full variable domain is GAGVSQSPSNKVTEKGKDVELRCDPISGHTALYWYRQSLGQGLEFLIYFQGNSAPDKSGLPSDRFSAERTGGSVSTLTIQRTQQEDSAVYLCASSLRRGGAADTQYFGPGTRLTVL.